This T cell receptor (beta chain) was captured in a study of T-cell memory formation after mild COVID-19. Employing constant-segment primers, 5'RACE generated TCR alpha and TCR beta cDNA libraries bearing sample barcodes and UMIs. Each CDR3 protein is one row after TCRdb ran MiXCR on the 5' RACE reads. Among around 370,000 distinct CDR3 sequences listed, roughly 21% were seen once. The sample consisted of PBMCs or a T cell subset sorted from them (not recorded which). This clonotype originated in an adult woman who had mild COVID-19 (a few samples of this study predate the infection). Cell type and time point are not known.

CDR3 DNA: TGTGCCAGCAGCCGGACTAGCGGGAGCGGGGCAGATACGCAGTATTTT. Translating it yields CASSRTSGSGADTQYF. The gene calls are TRBV14 and TRBJ2-3; 13 positions match TRBD2. V lost 4 bases and J lost 4; bases outside the gene matches: 5. CDR3 size: 16 residues. Germline V lookup: CDR1 SGHDN, CDR2 FVKESK.